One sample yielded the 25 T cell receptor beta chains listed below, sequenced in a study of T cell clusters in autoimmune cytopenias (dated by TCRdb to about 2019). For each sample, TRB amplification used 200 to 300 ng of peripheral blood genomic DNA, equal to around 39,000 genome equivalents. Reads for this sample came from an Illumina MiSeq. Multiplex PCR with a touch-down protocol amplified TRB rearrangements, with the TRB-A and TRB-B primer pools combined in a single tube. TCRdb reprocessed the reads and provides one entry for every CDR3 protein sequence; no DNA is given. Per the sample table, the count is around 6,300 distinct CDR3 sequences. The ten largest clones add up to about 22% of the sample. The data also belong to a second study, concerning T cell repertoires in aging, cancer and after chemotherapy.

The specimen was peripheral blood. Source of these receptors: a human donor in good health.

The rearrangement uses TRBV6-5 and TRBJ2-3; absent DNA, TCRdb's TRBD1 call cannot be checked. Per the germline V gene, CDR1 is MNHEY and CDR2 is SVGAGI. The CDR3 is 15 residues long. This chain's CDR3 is CASRTLSGATDTQYF.

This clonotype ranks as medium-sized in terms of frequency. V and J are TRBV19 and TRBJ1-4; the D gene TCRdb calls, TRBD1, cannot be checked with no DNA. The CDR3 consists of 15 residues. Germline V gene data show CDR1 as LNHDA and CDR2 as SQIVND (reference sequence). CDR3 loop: CASSFPGQNNEKLFF.

This CDR3 is CASGLAGGYNEQFF. The V gene is TRBV6-5, the J gene TRBJ2-1; the TRBD2 assignment by TCRdb is unverifiable without DNA. The CDR3 covers 14 residues. Germline V gene data show CDR1 as MNHEY and CDR2 as SVGAGI.

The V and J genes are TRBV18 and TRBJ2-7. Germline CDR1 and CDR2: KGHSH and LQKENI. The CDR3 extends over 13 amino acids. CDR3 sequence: CASSPPAAYEQYF.

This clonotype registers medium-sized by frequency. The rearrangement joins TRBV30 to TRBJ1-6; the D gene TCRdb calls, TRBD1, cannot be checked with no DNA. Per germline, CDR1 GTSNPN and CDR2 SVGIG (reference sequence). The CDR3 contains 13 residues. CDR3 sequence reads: CAWGDRWMSPLHF. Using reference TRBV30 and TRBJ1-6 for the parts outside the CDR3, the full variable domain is SQTIHQWPATLVQPVGSPLSLECTVEGTSNPNLYWYRQAAGRGLQLLFYSVGIGQISSEVPQNLSASRPQDRQFILSSKKLLLSDSGFYLCAWGDRWMSPLHFGNGTRLTVT.

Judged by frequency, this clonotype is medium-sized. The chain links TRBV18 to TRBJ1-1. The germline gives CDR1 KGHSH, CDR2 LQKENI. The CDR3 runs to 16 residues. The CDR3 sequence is CASSPLIVDGNTEAFF.

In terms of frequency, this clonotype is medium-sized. This CDR3 is CASTDRSWSSYNEQFF. The chain combines TRBV12-3 or TRBV12-4 with TRBJ2-1; TCRdb's D gene call, TRBD1, goes unchecked for lack of DNA. This CDR3 comprises 16 residues.

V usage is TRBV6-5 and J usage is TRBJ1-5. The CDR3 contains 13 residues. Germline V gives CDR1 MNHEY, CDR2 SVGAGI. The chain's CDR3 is CATQDPSNQPQHF.

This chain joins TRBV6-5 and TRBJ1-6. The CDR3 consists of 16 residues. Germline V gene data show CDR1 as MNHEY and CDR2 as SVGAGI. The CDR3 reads CASSYSRGSVDSPLHF.

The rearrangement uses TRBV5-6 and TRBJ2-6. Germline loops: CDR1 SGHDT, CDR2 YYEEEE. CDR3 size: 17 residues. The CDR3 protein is CASSLLPTDSGANVLTF.

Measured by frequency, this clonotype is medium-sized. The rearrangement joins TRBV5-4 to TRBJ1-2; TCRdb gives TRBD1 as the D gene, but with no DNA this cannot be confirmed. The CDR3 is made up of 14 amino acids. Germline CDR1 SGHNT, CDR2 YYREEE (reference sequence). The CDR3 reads CASRLWGGAVGYTF.

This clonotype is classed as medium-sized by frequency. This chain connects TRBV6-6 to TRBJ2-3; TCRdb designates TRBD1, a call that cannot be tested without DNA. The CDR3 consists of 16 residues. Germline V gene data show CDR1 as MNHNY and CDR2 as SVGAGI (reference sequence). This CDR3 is CASSWGGGSSTDTQYF.

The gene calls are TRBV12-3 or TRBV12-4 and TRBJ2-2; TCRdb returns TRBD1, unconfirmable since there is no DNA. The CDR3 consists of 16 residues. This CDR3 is CASTSPRGLDTGELFF.

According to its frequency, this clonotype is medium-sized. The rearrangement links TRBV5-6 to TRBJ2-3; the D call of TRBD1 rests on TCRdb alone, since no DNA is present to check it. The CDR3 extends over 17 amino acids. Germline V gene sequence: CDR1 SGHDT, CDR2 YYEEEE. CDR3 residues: CASSWGGASGDTDTQYF.

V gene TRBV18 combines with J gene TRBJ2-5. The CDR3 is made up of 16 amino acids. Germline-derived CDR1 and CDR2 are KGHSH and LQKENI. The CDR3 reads CASSPPGGLGQETQYF.

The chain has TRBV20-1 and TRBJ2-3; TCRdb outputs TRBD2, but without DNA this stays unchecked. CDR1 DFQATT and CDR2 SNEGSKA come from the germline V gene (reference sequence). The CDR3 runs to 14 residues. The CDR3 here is CSARGAGEVDTQYF.

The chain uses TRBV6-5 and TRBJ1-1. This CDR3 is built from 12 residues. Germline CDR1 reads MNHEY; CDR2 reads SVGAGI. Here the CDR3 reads CASRNMNTEAFF.

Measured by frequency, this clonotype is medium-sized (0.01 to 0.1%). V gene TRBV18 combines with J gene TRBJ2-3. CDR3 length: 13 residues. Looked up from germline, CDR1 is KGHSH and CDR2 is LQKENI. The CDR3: CASSPDATDTQYF.

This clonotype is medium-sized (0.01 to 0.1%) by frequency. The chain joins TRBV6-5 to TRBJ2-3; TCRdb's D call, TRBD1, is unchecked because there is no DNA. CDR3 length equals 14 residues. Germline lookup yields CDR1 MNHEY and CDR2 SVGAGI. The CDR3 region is CASSDQGTTDTQYF.

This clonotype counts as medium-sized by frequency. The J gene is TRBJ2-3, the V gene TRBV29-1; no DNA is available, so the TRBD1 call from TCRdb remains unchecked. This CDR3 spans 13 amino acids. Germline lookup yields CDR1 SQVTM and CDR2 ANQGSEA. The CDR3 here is CSVVPGDTDTQYF.

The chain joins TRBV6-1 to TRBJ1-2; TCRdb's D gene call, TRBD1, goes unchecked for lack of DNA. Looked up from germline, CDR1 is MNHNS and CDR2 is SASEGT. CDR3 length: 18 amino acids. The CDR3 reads CASSGRTGGASANYGYTF.

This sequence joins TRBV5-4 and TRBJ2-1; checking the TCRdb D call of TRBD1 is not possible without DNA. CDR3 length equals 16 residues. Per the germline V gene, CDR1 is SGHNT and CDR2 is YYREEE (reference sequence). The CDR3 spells CASSSGTGAIYNEQFF.

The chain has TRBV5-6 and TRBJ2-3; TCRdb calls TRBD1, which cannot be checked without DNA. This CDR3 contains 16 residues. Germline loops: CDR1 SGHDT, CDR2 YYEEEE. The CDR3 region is CASSPLDRGRLDTQYF.

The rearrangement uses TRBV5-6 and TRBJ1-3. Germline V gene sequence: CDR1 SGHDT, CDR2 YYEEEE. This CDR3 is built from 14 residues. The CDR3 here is CASSLSGFGNTIYF. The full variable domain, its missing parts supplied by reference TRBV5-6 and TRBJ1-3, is DAGVTQSPTHLIKTRGQQVTLRCSPKSGHDTVSWYQQALGQGPQFIFQYYEEEERQRGNFPDRFSGHQFPNYSSELNVNALLLGDSALYLCASSLSGFGNTIYFGEGSWLTVV.

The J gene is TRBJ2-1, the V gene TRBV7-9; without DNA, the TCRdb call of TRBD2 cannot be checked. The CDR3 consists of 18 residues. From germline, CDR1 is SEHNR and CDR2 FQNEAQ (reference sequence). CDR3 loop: CASSSGLADFSSYNEQFF. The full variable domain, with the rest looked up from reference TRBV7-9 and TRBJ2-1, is DTGVSQNPRHKITKRGQNVTFRCDPISEHNRLYWYRQTLGQGPEFLTYFQNEAQLEKSRLLSDRFSAERPKGSFSTLEIQRTEQGDSAMYLCASSSGLADFSSYNEQFFGPGTRLTVL.